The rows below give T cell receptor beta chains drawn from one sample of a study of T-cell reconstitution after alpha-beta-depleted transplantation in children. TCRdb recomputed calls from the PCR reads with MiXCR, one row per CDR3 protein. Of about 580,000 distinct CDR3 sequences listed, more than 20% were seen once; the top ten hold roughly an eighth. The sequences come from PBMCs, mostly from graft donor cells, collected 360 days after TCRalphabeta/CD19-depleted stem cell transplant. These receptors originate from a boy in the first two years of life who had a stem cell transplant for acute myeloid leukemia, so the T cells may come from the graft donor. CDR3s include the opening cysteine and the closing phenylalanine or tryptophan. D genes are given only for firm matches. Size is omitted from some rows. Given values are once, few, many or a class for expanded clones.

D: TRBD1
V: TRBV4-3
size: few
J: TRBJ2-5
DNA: TGCGCCAGCAGCCCATCAAGGGACAGGGTCCAAGAGACCCAGTACTTC
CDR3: CASSPSRDRVQETQYF

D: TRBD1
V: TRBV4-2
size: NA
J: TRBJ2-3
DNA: TGTGCCAGCAGCCAAGGACGCCTGACAGGGGGCAACACAGATACGCAGTATTTT
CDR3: CASSQGRLTGGNTDTQYF

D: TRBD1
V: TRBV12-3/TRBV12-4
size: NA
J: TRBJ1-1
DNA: TGTGCCAGCAGACGACAGGGGGCGCCGAACACTGAAGCTTTCTTT
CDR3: CASRRQGAPNTEAFF

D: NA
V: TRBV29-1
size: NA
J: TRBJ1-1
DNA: TGCAGCGTTGGGGGAAGCACTGAAGCTTTCTTT
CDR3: CSVGGSTEAFF

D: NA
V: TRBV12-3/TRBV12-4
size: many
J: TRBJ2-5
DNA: TGTGCCAGCAGTTTTGGAGAGACCCAGTACTTC
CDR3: CASSFGETQYF

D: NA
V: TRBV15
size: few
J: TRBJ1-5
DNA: TGTGCCACCAGCAGAGATCGTGACGGAAATAGCAATCAGCCCCAGCATTTT
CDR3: CATSRDRDGNSNQPQHF

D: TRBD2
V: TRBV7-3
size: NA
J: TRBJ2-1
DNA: TGTGCCAGCAGCTTATGGCTAGCGGGTAGTAATGAGCAGTTCTTC
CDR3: CASSLWLAGSNEQFF

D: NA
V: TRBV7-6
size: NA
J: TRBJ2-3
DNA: TGTGCCAGCAGCTTATTTCGGGGGGCGATCTCCACAGATACGCAGTATTTT
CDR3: CASSLFRGAISTDTQYF

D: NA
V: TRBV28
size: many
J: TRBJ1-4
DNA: TGTGCCAGCAGTTTATCCTCCAGCGCCCCAACTAATGAAAAACTGTTTTTT
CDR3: CASSLSSSAPTNEKLFF

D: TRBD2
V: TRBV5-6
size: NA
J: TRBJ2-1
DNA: TGTGCCAGCAGCGCAGCCGGGACTACTTACAATGAGCAGTTCTTC
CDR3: CASSAAGTTYNEQFF

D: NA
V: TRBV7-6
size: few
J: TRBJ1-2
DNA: TGTGCCAGCAGCCCCAGACTTGAGACCCCTGGCTATGGCTACACCTTC
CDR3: CASSPRLETPGYGYTF

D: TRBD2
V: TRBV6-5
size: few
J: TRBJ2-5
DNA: TGTGCCAGCAGTTACTCGGGCGGGGGGGGCGAGACCCAGTACTTC
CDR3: CASSYSGGGGETQYF

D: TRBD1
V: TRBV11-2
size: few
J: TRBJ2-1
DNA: TGTGCCAGCAGCTTAGATGTGGGACAGCCCGTCAATGAGCAGTTCTTC
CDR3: CASSLDVGQPVNEQFF

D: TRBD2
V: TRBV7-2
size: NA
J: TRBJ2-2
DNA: TGTGCCAGCAGGCCCCTAGCGGGGGGGAGGGAGCTGTTTTTT
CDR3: CASRPLAGGRELFF

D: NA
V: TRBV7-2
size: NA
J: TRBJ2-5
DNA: TGTGCCAGCAGCTTAGTATCCAGACAGTTAGTTAAAGAGACCCAGTACTTC
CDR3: CASSLVSRQLVKETQYF

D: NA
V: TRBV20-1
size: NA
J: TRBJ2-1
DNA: TGCAGTGCGGGGCGCTCTCAGCTCCACAATGAGCAGTTCTTC
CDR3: CSAGRSQLHNEQFF

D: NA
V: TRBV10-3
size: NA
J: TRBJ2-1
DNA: TGTGCCATCAGTGAGTGGGGCCGGGGGGCACGGGACAATGAGCAGTTCTTC
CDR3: CAISEWGRGARDNEQFF

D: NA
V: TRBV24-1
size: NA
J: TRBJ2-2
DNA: TGTGCCACCAGTGACCCCAGACTGAACACCGGGGAGCTGTTTTTT
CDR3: CATSDPRLNTGELFF

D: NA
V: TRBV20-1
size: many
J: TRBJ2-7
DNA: TGCAGTGCTAGGCTTCAGGGACGCTACGAGCAGTACTTC
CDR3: CSARLQGRYEQYF